This T cell receptor (beta chain) appears in the sequencing data of a study of cytomegalovirus exposure and HLA in healthy donors. About the research overall: Tens of millions of unique TCRs from HLA-typed donors made up an early data release. Overall study findings and caveats: Among TCR beta chains of equal frequency, HLA-associated ones were more clonally expanded in a later analysis. The records held CMV serostatus as the only immune exposure information. Several top significant clusters appeared, in a later analysis, to be linked to common viral pathogens.

As to this clone: The antigen is undetermined.

PCR was performed using 60 Vbeta and 13 Jbeta primers. Assay: immunoSEQ multiplex PCR; the TCRdb copy retains only in-frame clones and omits some. This table holds roughly 150,000 clones, 70% to 90% found once. Germline V gene data show CDR1 as SGHNT and CDR2 as YYREEE (reference sequence). V was clipped by 4 bases and J by 5 bases; unmatched bases: 11. This CDR3 is 15 amino acids long. V usage is TRBV5-4 and J usage is TRBJ2-5, with 7 bases aligning to TRBD2. The sample comprised PBMCs. This TCR was recovered from a woman under 30 in good health and CMV-seronegative. The CDR3 region has the DNA TGTGCCAGCAGCCTGACTAGCTCCAGCAGGGAGACCCAGTACTTC. This codes for CASSLTSSSRETQYF. Full variable domain (outside the CDR3, taken from reference TRBV5-4 and TRBJ2-5): ETGVTQSPTHLIKTRGQQVTLRCSSQSGHNTVSWYQQALGQGPQFIFQYYREEENGRGNFPPRFSGLQFPNYSSELNVNALELDDSALYLCASSLTSSSRETQYFGPGTRLLVL.